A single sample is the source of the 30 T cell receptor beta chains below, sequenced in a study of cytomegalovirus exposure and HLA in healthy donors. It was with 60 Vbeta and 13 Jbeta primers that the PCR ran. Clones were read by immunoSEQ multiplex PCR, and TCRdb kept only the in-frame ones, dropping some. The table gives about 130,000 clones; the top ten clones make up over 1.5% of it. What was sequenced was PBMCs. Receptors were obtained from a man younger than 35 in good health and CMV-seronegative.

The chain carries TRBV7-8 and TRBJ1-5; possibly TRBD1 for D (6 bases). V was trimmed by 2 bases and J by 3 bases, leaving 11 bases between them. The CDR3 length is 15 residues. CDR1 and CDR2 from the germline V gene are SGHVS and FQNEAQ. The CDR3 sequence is CASSLLQGSNQPQHF. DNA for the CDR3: TGTGCCAGCAGCTTATTACAGGGCTCCAATCAGCCCCAGCATTTT.

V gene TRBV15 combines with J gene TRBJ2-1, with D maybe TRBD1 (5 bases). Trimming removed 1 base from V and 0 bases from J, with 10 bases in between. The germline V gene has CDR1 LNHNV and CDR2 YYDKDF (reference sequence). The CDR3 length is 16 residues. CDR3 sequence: CATSRGGHRSYNEQFF. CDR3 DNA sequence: TGTGCCACCAGCAGAGGAGGACACCGCTCCTACAATGAGCAGTTCTTC.

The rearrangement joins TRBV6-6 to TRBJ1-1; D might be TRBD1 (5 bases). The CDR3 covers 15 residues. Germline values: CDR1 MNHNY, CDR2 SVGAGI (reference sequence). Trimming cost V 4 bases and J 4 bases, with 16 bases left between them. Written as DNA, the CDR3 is TGTGCCAGCAGTTCCGCGGGGGAATCGGGCACTGAAGCTTTCTTT. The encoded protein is CASSSAGESGTEAFF.

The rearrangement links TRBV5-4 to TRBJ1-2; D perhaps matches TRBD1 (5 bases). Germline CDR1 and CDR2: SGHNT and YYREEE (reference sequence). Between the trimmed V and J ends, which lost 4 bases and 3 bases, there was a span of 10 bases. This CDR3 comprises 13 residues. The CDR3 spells CASSGAAHYGYTF. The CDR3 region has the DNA TGTGCCAGCAGCGGGGCGGCCCACTATGGCTACACCTTC.

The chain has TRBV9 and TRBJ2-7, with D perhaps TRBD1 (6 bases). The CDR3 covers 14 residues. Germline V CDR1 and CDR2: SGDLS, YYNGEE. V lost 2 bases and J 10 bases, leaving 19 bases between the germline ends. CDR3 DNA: TGTGCCAGCAGCGTCGGCCCCCTAGGGGGAATCCAGTACTTC. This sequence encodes CASSVGPLGGIQYF.

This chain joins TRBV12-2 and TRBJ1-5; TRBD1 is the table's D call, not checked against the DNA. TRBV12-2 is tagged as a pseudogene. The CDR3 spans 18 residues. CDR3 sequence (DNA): TGTGCAAGTCGCTTGAGAGGACAGACTTTCGGGAGCAATCAGCCCCAGCATTTT. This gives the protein CASRLRGQTFGSNQPQHF.

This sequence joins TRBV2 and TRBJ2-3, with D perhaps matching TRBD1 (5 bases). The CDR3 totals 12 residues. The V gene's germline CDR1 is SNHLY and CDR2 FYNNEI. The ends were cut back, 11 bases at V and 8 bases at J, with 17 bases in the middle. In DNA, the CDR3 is TGTGCCTCCTACCTAGACAGCGCTACGCAGTATTTT. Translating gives CASYLDSATQYF.

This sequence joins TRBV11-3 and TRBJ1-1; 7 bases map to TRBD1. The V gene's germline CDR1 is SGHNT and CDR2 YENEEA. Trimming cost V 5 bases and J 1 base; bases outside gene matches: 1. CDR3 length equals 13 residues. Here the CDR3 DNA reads TGTGCCAGCAGCAGACAGGGGAACACTGAAGCTTTCTTT. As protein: CASSRQGNTEAFF.

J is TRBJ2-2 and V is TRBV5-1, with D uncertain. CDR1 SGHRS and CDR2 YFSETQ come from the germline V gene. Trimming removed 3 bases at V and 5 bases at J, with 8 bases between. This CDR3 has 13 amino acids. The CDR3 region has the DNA TGCGCCAGCAGCTCGGAGTTAACCGGGGAGCTGTTTTTT. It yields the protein CASSSELTGELFF.

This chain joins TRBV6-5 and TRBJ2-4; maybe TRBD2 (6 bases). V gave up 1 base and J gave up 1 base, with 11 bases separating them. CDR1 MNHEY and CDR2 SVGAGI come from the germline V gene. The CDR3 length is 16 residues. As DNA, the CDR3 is TGTGCCAGCAGTTACTTCGGGGGATCGGCCAAAAACATTCAGTACTTC. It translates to CASSYFGGSAKNIQYF.

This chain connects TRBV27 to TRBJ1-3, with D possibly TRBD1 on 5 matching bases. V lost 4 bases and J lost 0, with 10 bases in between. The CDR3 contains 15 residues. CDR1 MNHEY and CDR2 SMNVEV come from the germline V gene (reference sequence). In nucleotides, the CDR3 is TGTGCCAGCAGTTCTCAGGGATACTCTGGAAACACCATATATTTT. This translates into CASSSQGYSGNTIYF.

CDR3 DNA: TGTGCCAGCAGTTACGCGTCATCTAAAGACACCATATATTTT. Encoded protein: CASSYASSKDTIYF. The chain employs TRBV6-5 and TRBJ1-3; no clear D. V gave up 2 bases and J gave up 8 bases, with 13 bases separating them. CDR1 is MNHEY and CDR2 is SVGAGI in the germline V gene. This CDR3 has 14 amino acids.

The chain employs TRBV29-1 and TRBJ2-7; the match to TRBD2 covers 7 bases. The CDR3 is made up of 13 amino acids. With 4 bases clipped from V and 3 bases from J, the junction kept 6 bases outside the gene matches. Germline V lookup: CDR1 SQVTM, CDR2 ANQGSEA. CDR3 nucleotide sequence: TGCAGCGTTGTTGGGGGACTACACTACGAGCAGTACTTC. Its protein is CSVVGGLHYEQYF.

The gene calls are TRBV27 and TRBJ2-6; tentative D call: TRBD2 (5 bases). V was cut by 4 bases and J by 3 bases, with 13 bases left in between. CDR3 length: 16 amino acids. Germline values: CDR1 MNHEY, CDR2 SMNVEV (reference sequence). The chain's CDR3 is CASSWREGSGANVLTF. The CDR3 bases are TGTGCCAGCAGTTGGCGTGAGGGTAGTGGGGCCAACGTCCTGACTTTC.

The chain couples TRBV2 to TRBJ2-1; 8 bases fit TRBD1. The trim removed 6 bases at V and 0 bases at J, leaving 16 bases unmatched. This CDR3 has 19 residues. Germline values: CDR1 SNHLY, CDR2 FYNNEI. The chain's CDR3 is CASRGDRYRGRSSYNEQFF. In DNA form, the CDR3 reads TGTGCCAGCAGGGGGGACAGGTATCGCGGGCGAAGCTCCTACAATGAGCAGTTCTTC. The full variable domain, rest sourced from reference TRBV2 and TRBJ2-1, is EPEVTQTPSHQVTQMGQEVILRCVPISNHLYFYWYRQILGQKVEFLVSFYNNEISEKSEIFDDQFSVERPDGSNFTLKIRSTKLEDSAMYFCASRGDRYRGRSSYNEQFFGPGTRLTVL.

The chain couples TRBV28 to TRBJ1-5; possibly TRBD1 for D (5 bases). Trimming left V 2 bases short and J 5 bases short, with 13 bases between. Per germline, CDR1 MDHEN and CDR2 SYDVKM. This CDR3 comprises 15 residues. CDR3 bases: TGTGCCAGCAGTTTAGGAGGGGTCCGGGATCAGCCCCAGCATTTT. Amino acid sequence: CASSLGGVRDQPQHF.

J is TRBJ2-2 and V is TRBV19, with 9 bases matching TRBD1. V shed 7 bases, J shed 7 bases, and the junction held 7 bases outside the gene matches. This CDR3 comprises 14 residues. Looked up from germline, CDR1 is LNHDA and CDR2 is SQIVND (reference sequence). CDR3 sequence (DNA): TGTGCCAGTAAGCCGGGACAGGGTAACGGGGAGCTGTTTTTT. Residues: CASKPGQGNGELFF.

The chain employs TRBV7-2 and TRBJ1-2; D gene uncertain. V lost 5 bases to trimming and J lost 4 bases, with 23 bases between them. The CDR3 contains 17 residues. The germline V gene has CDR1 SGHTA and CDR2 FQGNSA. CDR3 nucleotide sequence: TGTGCCAGCAGCGCAGGAACTTGGTCGACCAAAAGCTATGGCTACACCTTC. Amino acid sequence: CASSAGTWSTKSYGYTF.

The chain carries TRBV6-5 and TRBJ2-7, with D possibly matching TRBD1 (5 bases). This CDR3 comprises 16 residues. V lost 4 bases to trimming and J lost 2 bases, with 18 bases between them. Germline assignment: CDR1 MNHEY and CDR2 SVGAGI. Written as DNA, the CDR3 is TGTGCCAGCAGTTCTAGTCTGACAGCCCTTACCTACGAGCAGTACTTC. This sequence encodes CASSSSLTALTYEQYF.

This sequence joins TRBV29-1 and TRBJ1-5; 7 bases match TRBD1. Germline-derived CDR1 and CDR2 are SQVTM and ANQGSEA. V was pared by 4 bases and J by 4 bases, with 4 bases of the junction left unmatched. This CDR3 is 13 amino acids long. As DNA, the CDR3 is TGCAGCGTTGGTCCAGGGGGGAATCAGCCCCAGCATTTT. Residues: CSVGPGGNQPQHF.

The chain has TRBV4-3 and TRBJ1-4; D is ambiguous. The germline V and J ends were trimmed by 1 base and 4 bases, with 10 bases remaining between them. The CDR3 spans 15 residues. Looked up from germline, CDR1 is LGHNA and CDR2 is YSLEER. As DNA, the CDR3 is TGCGCCAGCAGCCAAGGGGGAGGTCTTAATGAAAAACTGTTTTTT. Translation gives CASSQGGGLNEKLFF.

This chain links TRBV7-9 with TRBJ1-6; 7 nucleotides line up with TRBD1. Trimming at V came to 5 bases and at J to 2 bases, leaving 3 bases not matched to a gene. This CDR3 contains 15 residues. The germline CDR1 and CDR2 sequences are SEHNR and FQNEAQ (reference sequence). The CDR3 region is CASSPGTAYNSPLHF. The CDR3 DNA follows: TGTGCCAGCAGCCCGGGGACAGCCTATAATTCACCCCTCCACTTT.

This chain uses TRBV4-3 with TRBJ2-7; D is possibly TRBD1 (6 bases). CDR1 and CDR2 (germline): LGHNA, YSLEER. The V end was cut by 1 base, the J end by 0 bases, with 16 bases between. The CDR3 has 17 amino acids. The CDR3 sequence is CASSQGAGQKFSYEQYF. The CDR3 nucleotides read TGCGCCAGCAGCCAAGGGGCAGGACAGAAATTCTCCTACGAGCAGTACTTC.

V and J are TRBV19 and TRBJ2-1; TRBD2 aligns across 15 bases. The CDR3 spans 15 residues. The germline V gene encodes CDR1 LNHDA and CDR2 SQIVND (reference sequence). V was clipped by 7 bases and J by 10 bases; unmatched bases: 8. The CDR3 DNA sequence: TGTGCCAGTACCACTGGACTAGCGGGAGGGGGGGAGCAGTTCTTC. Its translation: CASTTGLAGGGEQFF.

This CDR3 is CASSFGREWFNEQFF. The CDR3 DNA is TGTGCCAGCAGCTTCGGGCGGGAGTGGTTTAATGAGCAGTTCTTC. The rearrangement uses TRBV7-9 and TRBJ2-1, with 7 positions matching TRBD2. With 3 bases clipped from V and 7 bases from J, the junction kept 9 bases outside the gene matches. The CDR3 contains 15 residues. Germline-derived CDR1 and CDR2 are SEHNR and FQNEAQ (reference sequence).

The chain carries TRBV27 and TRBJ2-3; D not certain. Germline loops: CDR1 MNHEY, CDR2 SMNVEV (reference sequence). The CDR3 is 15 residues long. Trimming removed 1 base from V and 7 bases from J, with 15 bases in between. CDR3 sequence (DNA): TGTGCCAGCAGTTTATATCCCCTCAGGCAAAATACGCAGTATTTT. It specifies CASSLYPLRQNTQYF.

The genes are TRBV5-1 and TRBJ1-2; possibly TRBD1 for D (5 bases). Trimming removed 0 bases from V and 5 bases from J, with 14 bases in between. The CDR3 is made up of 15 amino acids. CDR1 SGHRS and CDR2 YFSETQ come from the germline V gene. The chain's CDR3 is CASSLEGDSTYGYTF. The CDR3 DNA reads TGCGCCAGCAGCTTGGAAGGGGACTCTACTTATGGCTACACCTTC.

The CDR3 here is CASSVGGGGYGYTF. CDR3 DNA: TGTGCCAGCAGCGTAGGGGGGGGTGGCTATGGCTACACCTTC. The rearrangement uses TRBV9 and TRBJ1-2; D perhaps matches TRBD1 (5 bases). V lost 0 bases and J lost 4, with 10 bases in between. The germline CDR1 and CDR2 sequences are SGDLS and YYNGEE. CDR3 length: 14 amino acids.

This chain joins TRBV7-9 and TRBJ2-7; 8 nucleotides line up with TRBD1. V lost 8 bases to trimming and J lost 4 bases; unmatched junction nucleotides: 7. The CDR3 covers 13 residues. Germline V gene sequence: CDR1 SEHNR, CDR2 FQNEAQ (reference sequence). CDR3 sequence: CASGDTGGYEQYF. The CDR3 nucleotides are TGTGCCAGCGGAGATACAGGGGGGTACGAGCAGTACTTC.

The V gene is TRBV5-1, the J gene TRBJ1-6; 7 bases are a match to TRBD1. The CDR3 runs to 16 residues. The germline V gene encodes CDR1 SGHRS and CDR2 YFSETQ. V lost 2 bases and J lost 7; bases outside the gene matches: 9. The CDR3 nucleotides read TGCGCCAGCAGCTTCCAACAGGGGTTAGGGAATTCACCCCTCCACTTT. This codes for CASSFQQGLGNSPLHF.